This TCR beta chain was sequenced in a study of neurological immune-mediated disorders. The sorted-subset TCR libraries were prepared using 1 million CD4+ or CD8+ T cells as the starting material. The authors produced cDNA by 5'RACE using 10-nucleotide random UMIs. TCRdb re-analysed the 5' RACE reads in MiXCR, keeping a single row per CDR3 protein. The sample carries tens of thousands of distinct CDR3 sequences, nearly 6.5% recorded once. The CDR3 has 13 residues. V was shortened by 2 bases and J by 8 bases, with 12 bases between the two germline ends. Looked up from germline, CDR1 is DFQATT and CDR2 is SNEGSKA (reference sequence). This clonotype was seen repeatedly, ten times or more.

The sequenced sample consisted of CD4+ T cells from blood. The clonotype was recovered from a woman aged 40 to 50 in good health. The J gene is TRBJ1-4, the V gene TRBV20-1; maybe TRBD1 (6 bases). CDR3 protein: CSARFGGGEKLFF. The CDR3 DNA reads as TGCAGTGCTAGATTTGGGGGCGGGGAAAAACTGTTTTTT.